Each of the 20 T cell receptor beta chains below was sequenced from the same sample in a study of cytomegalovirus exposure and HLA in healthy donors. Primers: 60 Vbeta forward and 13 Jbeta reverse. Libraries were prepared by immunoSEQ multiplex PCR; TCRdb keeps only in-frame clonotypes and omits some of them. In total, the table holds some 80,000 clones. The sequenced sample consisted of PBMCs. The receptor set was obtained from a woman aged 30 to 39 in good health and CMV-seronegative.

This chain uses TRBV6-6 with TRBJ1-4, with 8 bases identical to TRBD1. CDR3 length: 14 amino acids. Per the germline V gene, CDR1 is MNHNY and CDR2 is SVGAGI (reference sequence). V lost 2 bases and J lost 10; bases outside the gene matches: 6. CDR3 amino acids: CASSYETGDGKLFF. CDR3 in DNA: TGTGCCAGCAGTTACGAGACAGGGGACGGAAAACTGTTTTTT.

V usage is TRBV18 and J usage is TRBJ1-1; 8 bases are shared with TRBD1. The CDR3 runs 14 residues. Germline loops: CDR1 KGHSH, CDR2 LQKENI. The J segment lost 3 bases and the V segment lost 6 bases, leaving 6 bases of the junction unmatched. CDR3 in amino acids: CASSPGQADTEAFF. Here the CDR3 DNA reads TGTGCCAGCTCGCCGGGACAGGCCGACACTGAAGCTTTCTTT.

This rearrangement joins TRBV9 to TRBJ2-5, with 14 nucleotides matching TRBD2. CDR1 is SGDLS, CDR2 YYNGEE, per germline. The CDR3 length is 16 residues. The V and J ends lost 4 bases and 3 bases, in that order; junction bases with no gene match: 5. The CDR3 bases are TGTGCCAGCAGCCCCCCGGGACTAGCGGGAGAAGAGACCCAGTACTTC. Translated, it gives CASSPPGLAGEETQYF.

The chain carries TRBV5-1 and TRBJ2-1, with 9 bases that match TRBD2. The CDR3 sequence is 16 residues long. With V trimmed by 3 bases and J by 8 bases, 12 bases remained unmatched. CDR1 is SGHRS, CDR2 YFSETQ, per germline. CDR3 in amino acids: CASSSGLAGVGYEQFF. The CDR3 DNA is TGCGCCAGCAGCTCCGGCTTAGCGGGAGTAGGCTATGAGCAGTTCTTC.

This sequence joins TRBV30 and TRBJ2-5, with D possibly being TRBD2 (5 bases). The germline CDR1 and CDR2 sequences are GTSNPN and SVGIG (reference sequence). The V end was cut by 0 bases, the J end by 5 bases, with 19 bases between. This CDR3 spans 16 amino acids. The CDR3 reads CAWSVGPGLGRETQYF. CDR3 bases: TGTGCCTGGAGTGTAGGACCGGGGTTAGGACGGGAGACCCAGTACTTC. Supplemented by reference TRBV30 and TRBJ2-5, the full variable domain reads SQTIHQWPATLVQPVGSPLSLECTVEGTSNPNLYWYRQAAGRGLQLLFYSVGIGQISSEVPQNLSASRPQDRQFILSSKKLLLSDSGFYLCAWSVGPGLGRETQYFGPGTRLLVL.

The rearrangement links TRBV18 to TRBJ2-5; 7 bases map to TRBD2. Germline V gives CDR1 KGHSH, CDR2 LQKENI. With V trimmed by 3 bases and J by 2 bases, 9 bases remained unmatched. CDR3 length equals 16 residues. CDR3 DNA sequence: TGTGCCAGCTCACCCTCCTCTGCGGGGGAGCAAGAGACCCAGTACTTC. Protein sequence: CASSPSSAGEQETQYF.

This chain connects TRBV6-6 to TRBJ2-6, with a tentative D call TRBD2 (7 bases). This CDR3 comprises 15 residues. The germline V gene has CDR1 MNHNY and CDR2 SVGAGI (reference sequence). V was trimmed by 7 bases and J by 4 bases, leaving 14 bases between them. The CDR3 sequence: CASNRGAPGANVLTF. CDR3 in DNA: TGTGCCAGCAACCGGGGGGCGCCCGGGGCCAACGTCCTGACTTTC.

This chain links TRBV2 with TRBJ2-7, with 11 bases matching TRBD2. After removal of 9 bases from V and 6 bases from J, the junction contained 7 bases not matched to a gene. Germline assignment: CDR1 SNHLY and CDR2 FYNNEI. The CDR3 covers 13 residues. The CDR3 sequence: CARLLAGGREQYF. The DNA for the CDR3 is TGTGCCAGACTCCTAGCGGGAGGACGCGAGCAGTACTTC.

CDR3 loop: CASSIGRTGGTEAFF. The CDR3, as DNA: TGTGCCAGTAGTATAGGGAGGACAGGGGGCACTGAAGCTTTCTTT. The rearrangement joins TRBV19 to TRBJ1-1, with 10 nucleotides matching TRBD1. Trimming cost V 1 base and J 4 bases; bases outside gene matches: 3. CDR1 is LNHDA and CDR2 is SQIVND in the germline V gene (reference sequence). The CDR3 has 15 amino acids. The entire variable domain, with the rest obtained from reference TRBV19 and TRBJ1-1, is as follows: DGGITQSPKYLFRKEGQNVTLSCEQNLNHDAMYWYRQDPGQGLRLIYYSQIVNDFQKGDIAEGYSVSREKKESFPLTVTSAQKNPTAFYLCASSIGRTGGTEAFFGQGTRLTVV.

This chain connects TRBV27 to TRBJ1-1; 8 bases line up with TRBD1. The CDR3 has 15 amino acids. Trimming at V came to 4 bases and at J to 3 bases, leaving 7 bases not matched to a gene. Germline V gives CDR1 MNHEY, CDR2 SMNVEV (reference sequence). CDR3 in amino acids: CASSSRTGRDTEAFF. The CDR3 region has the DNA TGTGCCAGCAGTTCACGGACAGGGAGGGACACTGAAGCTTTCTTT.

On this clone: Other DNA sequences in the same sample also yield this CDR3. This chain links TRBV5-1 with TRBJ2-7; D might be TRBD2 (6 bases). The germline V gene encodes CDR1 SGHRS and CDR2 YFSETQ. The CDR3 is 14 amino acids. V lost 4 bases and J 0 bases, leaving 11 bases between the germline ends. CDR3 region: CASSLGGGSYEQYF. In DNA, the CDR3 is TGCGCCAGCAGCCTGGGAGGCGGCTCCTACGAGCAGTACTTC.

The chain carries TRBV30 and TRBJ1-4, with D possibly being TRBD1 (5 bases). CDR1 is GTSNPN, CDR2 SVGIG, per germline (reference sequence). This CDR3 comprises 10 residues. The V and J ends lost 5 bases and 12 bases respectively, with 10 bases between them. CDR3 in DNA: TGTGCCTGGGGGGGGTCGGAACTGTTTTTT. As protein: CAWGGSELFF.

The chain combines TRBV2 with TRBJ2-1; 10 bases agree with TRBD2. Germline loops: CDR1 SNHLY, CDR2 FYNNEI. The CDR3 covers 15 residues. Losses at the gene ends were 6 bases for V and 7 bases for J; bases not matched to a gene: 9. The CDR3 coding sequence is TGTGCCAGCAGACCAGCGGGGGGGCCGGGTAATGAGCAGTTCTTC. Protein: CASRPAGGPGNEQFF.

As DNA, the CDR3 is TGTGCCAGCAGCATATTCAGCGGGAGTGGCGGCACAGATACGCAGTATTTT. Its protein product is CASSIFSGSGGTDTQYF. The chain recombines TRBV5-6 with TRBJ2-3; 8 positions match TRBD2. In germline, CDR1 is SGHDT, CDR2 YYEEEE. The CDR3 is 17 amino acids. Trimming removed 4 bases from V and 1 base from J; junction bases left unmatched: 11. Looking up the rest from reference TRBV5-6 and TRBJ2-3 gives the full variable domain: DAGVTQSPTHLIKTRGQQVTLRCSPKSGHDTVSWYQQALGQGPQFIFQYYEEEERQRGNFPDRFSGHQFPNYSSELNVNALLLGDSALYLCASSIFSGSGGTDTQYFGPGTRLTVL.

The V call is TRBV6-1, the J call TRBJ1-5; D not resolved. Germline CDR1 MNHNS, CDR2 SASEGT. This CDR3 is built from 15 residues. Trimming left V 7 bases short and J 0 bases short, with 13 bases between. The CDR3 DNA reads as TGTGCCAGCACAGAGGGTTTCCATAGCAATCAGCCCCAGCATTTT. Amino acid sequence: CASTEGFHSNQPQHF.

CDR3 region: CASSRTDSEKLFF. The CDR3 bases are TGTGCCAGCAGCAGGACGGACAGTGAAAAACTGTTTTTT. V gene TRBV13 combines with J gene TRBJ1-4; D may be TRBD1 (6 bases). Germline CDR1 reads PRHDT; CDR2 reads FYEKMQ (reference sequence). CDR3 length equals 13 residues. Trimming removed 5 bases at V and 7 bases at J, with 11 bases between.

The V gene is TRBV7-6, the J gene TRBJ2-5, with 7 bases identical to TRBD1. The CDR3 is 15 amino acids. CDR1 SGHVS and CDR2 FNYEAQ come from the germline V gene. V lost 5 bases and J lost 5; bases outside the gene matches: 11. The DNA of the CDR3 is TGTGCCAGCAGCGAAGGGACAGTTATGGGGGAGACCCAGTACTTC. Amino acids: CASSEGTVMGETQYF. The full variable domain, its missing parts supplied by reference TRBV7-6 and TRBJ2-5, is GAGVSQSPRYKVTKRGQDVALRCDPISGHVSLYWYRQALGQGPEFLTYFNYEAQQDKSGLPNDRFSAERPEGSISTLTIQRTEQRDSAMYRCASSEGTVMGETQYFGPGTRLLVL.

This sequence joins TRBV19 and TRBJ2-2; TRBD1 matches at 10 bases. V was pared by 6 bases and J by 2 bases, with 6 bases of the junction left unmatched. The length of the CDR3 is 16 residues. Germline lookup yields CDR1 LNHDA and CDR2 SQIVND (reference sequence). The CDR3 coding sequence is TGTGCCAGTAGCCTCGACAGGGGGCGAAACACCGGGGAGCTGTTTTTT. Residues: CASSLDRGRNTGELFF.

The CDR3 DNA reads TGTGCCAGTAGTTTCCGGACAGGGCAGGGGTACGAGCAGTACTTC. Translation gives CASSFRTGQGYEQYF. The chain joins TRBV19 to TRBJ2-7, with 8 bases aligning to TRBD1. This CDR3 has 15 amino acids. V shed 5 bases, J shed 4 bases, and the junction held 10 bases outside the gene matches. In germline, CDR1 is LNHDA, CDR2 SQIVND (reference sequence).

As regards this clone: Relative to the germline gene, one junction end is altered; a read error may explain this. CDR3 DNA: TGTGCCAGCAGCTTAGGCCGTTCGAGGGGACTAAGCTCTGGAAACAACATATATTTT. Its translation is CASSLGRSRGLSSGNNIYF. The chain has TRBV11-2 and TRBJ1-3; the D gene is possibly TRBD1 (5 bases). The CDR3 contains 19 residues. Germline CDR1 is SGHAT and CDR2 is FQNNGV.